This T cell receptor (beta chain) was retrieved from a study of shared clonotypes between healthy human individuals. At the level of the study: A donor's plate count was three for CD4 naive and three for CD4 memory; CD8 naive had two and CD8 memory one.

Profiling relied on immunoSEQ multiplex PCR, and the TCRdb table lists in-frame clones only, not all of them. The sample contains some 2,400,000 clones, nearly 97% of which appear only once. Study findings and constraints: Estimated clonotype richness was generally higher in naive than memory subsets. Generation probabilities of non-shared clonotypes were lower (relative to those shared by all four donors).

Comments on this clone: The antigen is unknown.

Per the germline V gene, CDR1 is SGHAT and CDR2 is FQDESV (reference sequence). This CDR3 has 19 residues. Trimming at V came to 5 bases and at J to 4 bases, leaving 12 bases not matched to a gene. The V gene is TRBV11-1, the J gene TRBJ2-6, with 12 bases identical to TRBD2. Material for sequencing was naive CD4+ T cells sorted from blood. As to subset: CD45RA+ positively selected. This sequence originates from a man between 18 and 35 years old in good health. CDR3 in amino acids: CASSARLAGATTGANVLTF. The CDR3 nucleotides read TGTGCCAGCAGCGCCCGACTAGCGGGGGCAACAACCGGGGCCAACGTCCTGACTTTC.